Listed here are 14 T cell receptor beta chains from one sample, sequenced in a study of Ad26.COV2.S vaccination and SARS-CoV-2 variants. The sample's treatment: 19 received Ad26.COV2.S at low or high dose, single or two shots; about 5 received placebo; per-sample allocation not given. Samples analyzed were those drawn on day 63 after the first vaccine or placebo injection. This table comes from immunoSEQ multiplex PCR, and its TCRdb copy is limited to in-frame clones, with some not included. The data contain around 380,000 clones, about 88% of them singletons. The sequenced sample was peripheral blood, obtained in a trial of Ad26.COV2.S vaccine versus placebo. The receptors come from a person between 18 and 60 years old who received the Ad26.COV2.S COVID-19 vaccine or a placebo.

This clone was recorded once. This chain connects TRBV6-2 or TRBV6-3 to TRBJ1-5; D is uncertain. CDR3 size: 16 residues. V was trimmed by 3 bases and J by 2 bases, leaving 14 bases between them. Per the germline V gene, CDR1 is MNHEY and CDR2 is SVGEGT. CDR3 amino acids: CASSYWNSAGNQPQHF. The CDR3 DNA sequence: TGTGCCAGCAGTTATTGGAACAGCGCAGGCAATCAGCCCCAGCATTTT.

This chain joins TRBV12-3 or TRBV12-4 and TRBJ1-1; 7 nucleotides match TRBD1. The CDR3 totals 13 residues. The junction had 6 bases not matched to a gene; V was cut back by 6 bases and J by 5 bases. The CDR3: CASRSRQGTEAFF. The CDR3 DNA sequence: TGTGCCAGCAGGTCTCGACAGGGAACTGAAGCTTTCTTT.

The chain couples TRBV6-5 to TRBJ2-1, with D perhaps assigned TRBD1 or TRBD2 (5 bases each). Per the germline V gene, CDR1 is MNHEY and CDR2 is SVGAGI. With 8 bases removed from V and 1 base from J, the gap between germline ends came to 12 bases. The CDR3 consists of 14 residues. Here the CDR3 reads CASCRDGSYNEQFF. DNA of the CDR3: TGTGCCAGCTGCCGGGACGGATCCTACAATGAGCAGTTCTTC.

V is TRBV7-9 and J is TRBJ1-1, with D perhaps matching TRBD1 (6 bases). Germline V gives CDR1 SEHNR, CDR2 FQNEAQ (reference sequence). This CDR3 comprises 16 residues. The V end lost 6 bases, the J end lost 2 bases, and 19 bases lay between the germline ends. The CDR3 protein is CASRNKGQSTNTEAFF. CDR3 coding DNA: TGTGCCAGCAGGAACAAAGGACAGTCCACAAACACTGAAGCTTTCTTT. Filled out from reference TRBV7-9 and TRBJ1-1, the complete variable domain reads DTGVSQNPRHKITKRGQNVTFRCDPISEHNRLYWYRQTLGQGPEFLTYFQNEAQLEKSRLLSDRFSAERPKGSFSTLEIQRTEQGDSAMYLCASRNKGQSTNTEAFFGQGTRLTVV.

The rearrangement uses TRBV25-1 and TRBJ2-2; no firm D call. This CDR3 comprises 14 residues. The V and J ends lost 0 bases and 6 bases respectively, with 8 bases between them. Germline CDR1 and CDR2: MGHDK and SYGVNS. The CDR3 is CASSEYSISGELFF. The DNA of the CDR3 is TGTGCCAGCAGTGAATATTCGATCTCCGGGGAGCTGTTTTTT. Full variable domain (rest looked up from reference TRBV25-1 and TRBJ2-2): EADIYQTPRYLVIGTGKKITLECSQTMGHDKMYWYQQDPGMELHLIHYSYGVNSTEKGDLSSESTVSRIRTEHFPLTLESARPSHTSQYLCASSEYSISGELFFGEGSRLTVL.

As DNA, the CDR3 is TGTGCCAGCAGTTTAGAGCGGGGGAGGGCCGGGGAGCTGTTTTTT. Translating it yields CASSLERGRAGELFF. The chain carries TRBV27 and TRBJ2-2; 8 bases are shared with TRBD2. The V gene's germline CDR1 is MNHEY and CDR2 SMNVEV (reference sequence). The trim removed 2 bases at V and 6 bases at J, leaving 5 bases unmatched. CDR3 length equals 15 residues.

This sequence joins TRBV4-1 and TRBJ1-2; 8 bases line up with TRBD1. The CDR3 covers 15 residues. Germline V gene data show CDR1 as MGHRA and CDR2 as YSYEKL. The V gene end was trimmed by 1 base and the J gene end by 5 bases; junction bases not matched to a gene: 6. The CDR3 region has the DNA TGCGCCAGCAGCCAAGTCCCCAGGGGGCATTATGGCTACACCTTC. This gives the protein CASSQVPRGHYGYTF.

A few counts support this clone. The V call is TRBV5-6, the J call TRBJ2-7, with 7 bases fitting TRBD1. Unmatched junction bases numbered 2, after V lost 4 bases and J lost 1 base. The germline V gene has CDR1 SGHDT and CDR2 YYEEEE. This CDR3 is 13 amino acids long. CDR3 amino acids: CASSRGQSYEQYF. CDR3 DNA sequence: TGTGCCAGCAGCCGGGGACAGTCCTACGAGCAGTACTTC. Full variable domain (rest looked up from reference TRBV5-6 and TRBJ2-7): DAGVTQSPTHLIKTRGQQVTLRCSPKSGHDTVSWYQQALGQGPQFIFQYYEEEERQRGNFPDRFSGHQFPNYSSELNVNALLLGDSALYLCASSRGQSYEQYFGPGTRLTVT.

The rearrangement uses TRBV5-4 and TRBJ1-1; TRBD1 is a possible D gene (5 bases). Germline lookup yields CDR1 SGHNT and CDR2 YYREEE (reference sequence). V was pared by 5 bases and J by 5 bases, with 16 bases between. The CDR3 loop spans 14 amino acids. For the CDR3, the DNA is TGTGCCAGCAGGGATGGGACCCTCGGGACTGAAGCTTTCTTT. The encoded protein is CASRDGTLGTEAFF.

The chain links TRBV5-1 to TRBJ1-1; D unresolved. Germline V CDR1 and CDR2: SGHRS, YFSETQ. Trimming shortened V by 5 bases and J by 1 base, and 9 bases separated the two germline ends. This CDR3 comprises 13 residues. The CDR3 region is CASRIQQNTEAFF. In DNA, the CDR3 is TGCGCCAGCAGGATACAGCAGAACACTGAAGCTTTCTTT.

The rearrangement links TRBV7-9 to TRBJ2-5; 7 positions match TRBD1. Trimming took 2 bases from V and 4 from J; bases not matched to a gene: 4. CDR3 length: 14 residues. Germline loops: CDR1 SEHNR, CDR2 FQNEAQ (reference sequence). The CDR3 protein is CASSLPTGLETQYF. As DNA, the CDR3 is TGTGCCAGCAGCTTACCGACAGGGCTAGAGACCCAGTACTTC. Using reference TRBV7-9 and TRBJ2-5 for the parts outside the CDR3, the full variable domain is DTGVSQNPRHKITKRGQNVTFRCDPISEHNRLYWYRQTLGQGPEFLTYFQNEAQLEKSRLLSDRFSAERPKGSFSTLEIQRTEQGDSAMYLCASSLPTGLETQYFGPGTRLLVL.

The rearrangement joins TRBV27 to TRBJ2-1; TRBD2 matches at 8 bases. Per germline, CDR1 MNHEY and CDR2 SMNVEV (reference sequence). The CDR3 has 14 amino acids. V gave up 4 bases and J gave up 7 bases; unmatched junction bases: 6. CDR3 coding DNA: TGTGCCAGCAGTTCGGGTAGCGGGGCTAATGAGCAGTTCTTC. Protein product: CASSSGSGANEQFF.

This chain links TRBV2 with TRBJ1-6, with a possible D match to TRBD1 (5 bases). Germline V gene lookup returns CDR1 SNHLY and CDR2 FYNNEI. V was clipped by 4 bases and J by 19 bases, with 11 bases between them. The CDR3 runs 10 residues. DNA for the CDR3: TGTGCCAGCAGTGTGGGGGAGGCTCACTTT. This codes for CASSVGEAHF.

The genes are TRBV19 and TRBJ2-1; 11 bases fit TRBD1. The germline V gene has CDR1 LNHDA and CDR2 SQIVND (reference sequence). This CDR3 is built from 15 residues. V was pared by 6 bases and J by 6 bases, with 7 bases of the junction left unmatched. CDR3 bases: TGTGCCAGTAGGGGGGACAGGGGGTATGGCAATGAGCAGTTCTTC. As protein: CASRGDRGYGNEQFF.